One and the same sample provided the 14 T cell receptor beta chains below, sequenced in a study of CD8+ T cells in alopecia areata. As the sequencing template, cDNA was produced by extracting RNA and reverse transcribing it. Repertoires were generated with immunoSEQ multiplex PCR, while TCRdb's copy carries only in-frame clones and drops some. The sample lists approximately 59,000 clones; about half were seen once. This material consisted of CD8+ T cells sorted from blood, taken at week 0. The receptors shown here come from a human donor with alopecia areata.

For the CDR3, the DNA is TGCAGCGCTATGTTATTAGCGGGAGTGGAGGAGACCCAGTACTTC. This translates into CSAMLLAGVEETQYF. The V and J genes are TRBV29-1 and TRBJ2-5; 9 nucleotides align to TRBD2. In germline, CDR1 is SQVTM, CDR2 ANQGSEA. Losses at the gene ends were 7 bases for V and 5 bases for J; bases not matched to a gene: 14. CDR3 length equals 15 residues.

This clone was counted between two and nine times. The genes are TRBV2 and TRBJ1-1, with a tentative D call TRBD1 (5 bases). V was clipped by 0 bases and J by 5 bases, with 22 bases between them. Germline CDR1 reads SNHLY; CDR2 reads FYNNEI. This CDR3 comprises 18 residues. CDR3 region: CASSEATVGLFGGTEAFF. CDR3 nucleotides: TGTGCCAGCAGTGAAGCGACGGTTGGTTTATTTGGGGGGACTGAAGCTTTCTTT.

A note on this clone: An end of the junction does not agree with germline; a read error may underlie this. J is TRBJ2-1 and V is TRBV30, with 7 bases identical to TRBD2. Germline V gene lookup returns CDR1 GTSNPN and CDR2 SVGIG (reference sequence). The CDR3 covers 10 residues. The CDR3 sequence is CAWKLRELFF. CDR3 nucleotide sequence: TGTGCCTGGAAGTTGCGGGAGCTGTTCTTC.

This sequence joins TRBV7-6 and TRBJ2-1; D gene unclear. Trimming removed 5 bases from V and 6 bases from J, with 8 bases in between. This CDR3 contains 12 residues. CDR1 is SGHVS, CDR2 FNYEAQ, per germline. CDR3 nucleotide sequence: TGTGCCAGCAGCAACCTAGGCAATGAGCAGTTCTTC. This gives the protein CASSNLGNEQFF.

The chain uses TRBV6-1 and TRBJ2-1, with D tentatively TRBD1 (6 bases). This CDR3 contains 15 residues. Trimming shortened V by 0 bases and J by 4 bases, and 10 bases separated the two germline ends. Germline values: CDR1 MNHNS, CDR2 SASEGT. The DNA of the CDR3 is TGTGCCAGCAGTGAAGCTGCAGGGGATTACAATGAGCAGTTCTTC. Its protein is CASSEAAGDYNEQFF.

This clone was observed a handful of times. The chain employs TRBV7-2 and TRBJ2-3, with 13 bases lining up with TRBD2. From germline, CDR1 is SGHTA and CDR2 FQGNSA. The CDR3 is made up of 16 amino acids. With 2 bases clipped from V and 5 bases from J, the junction kept 4 bases outside the gene matches. The CDR3 DNA sequence: TGTGCCAGCAGCTTACCGGGACTAGCGGGAAGAGATACGCAGTATTTT. This encodes CASSLPGLAGRDTQYF.

The CDR3, as DNA: TGCGCCAGCAGCCCGGGACGTCCGGGACTAGCGGCCTACGAGCAGTACTTC. It is translated as CASSPGRPGLAAYEQYF. The chain joins TRBV4-3 to TRBJ2-7, with 11 bases aligning to TRBD2. This CDR3 spans 17 amino acids. Looked up from germline, CDR1 is LGHNA and CDR2 is YSLEER. After removal of 4 bases from V and 2 bases from J, the junction contained 10 bases not matched to a gene.

This clone was observed a few times. This chain links TRBV29-1 with TRBJ2-3; tentative D call: TRBD1 (6 bases). Trimming removed 2 bases from V and 0 bases from J, with 6 bases in between. The CDR3 extends over 13 amino acids. Germline loops: CDR1 SQVTM, CDR2 ANQGSEA. The chain's CDR3 is CSVEQGSTDTQYF. The CDR3, as DNA: TGCAGCGTTGAACAGGGGAGCACAGATACGCAGTATTTT.

The CDR3 reads CASSHPRGALEGEQYF. The CDR3 nucleotides read TGCGCCAGCAGCCATCCTAGGGGGGCTCTGGAGGGCGAGCAGTACTTC. This rearrangement joins TRBV4-1 to TRBJ2-7, with D perhaps matching TRBD1 or TRBD2 (6 bases each). The V end lost 3 bases, the J end lost 6 bases, and 21 bases lay between the germline ends. This CDR3 comprises 16 residues. Germline-derived CDR1 and CDR2 are MGHRA and YSYEKL.

There are a few counts of this clone. The chain joins TRBV29-1 to TRBJ2-3, with 8 bases fitting TRBD1. Losses at the gene ends were 0 bases for V and 6 bases for J; bases not matched to a gene: 8. The germline V gene has CDR1 SQVTM and CDR2 ANQGSEA. CDR3 size: 15 residues. The CDR3 DNA reads TGCAGCGTTGAAGACCGGGACAGGAGGGTGGATACGCAGTATTTT. Protein product: CSVEDRDRRVDTQYF.

This chain's CDR3 is CASSLGTNSNQPQHF. The CDR3 DNA reads TGTGCCAGCAGCCTCGGGACAAACAGCAATCAGCCCCAGCATTTT. The chain joins TRBV7-6 to TRBJ1-5; D perhaps matches TRBD1 (6 bases). Looked up from germline, CDR1 is SGHVS and CDR2 is FNYEAQ. V lost 5 bases and J lost 1, with 12 bases in between. The CDR3 length is 15 residues.

This clone was seen only a few times. V and J are TRBV2 and TRBJ1-1; weak D call: TRBD1 (6 bases). This CDR3 has 14 residues. The V gene lost 4 bases and the J gene lost 7 bases, with 16 bases spanning the gap. Germline V CDR1 and CDR2: SNHLY, FYNNEI. The CDR3 DNA reads as TGTGCCAGCAGTGGCGGGCAGGGGAGGGTTGAAGCTTTCTTT. Amino acid sequence: CASSGGQGRVEAFF.

This clone came up a few times. The gene calls are TRBV29-1 and TRBJ1-1, with 7 nucleotides matching TRBD1. The germline V gene has CDR1 SQVTM and CDR2 ANQGSEA. The junction had 7 bases not matched to a gene; V was cut back by 6 bases and J by 3 bases. The length of the CDR3 is 13 residues. CDR3 residues: CSVTTGWDTEAFF. In DNA, the CDR3 is TGCAGCGTCACGACAGGGTGGGACACTGAAGCTTTCTTT.

This clone was counted a few times. The chain joins TRBV29-1 to TRBJ2-6, with D possibly called TRBD1 or TRBD2 (5 bases each). Trimming took 4 bases from V and 10 from J, leaving 23 bases between them. The V gene's germline CDR1 is SQVTM and CDR2 ANQGSEA. This CDR3 is 16 amino acids long. The CDR3 region is CSVVWVGTPWGNVLTF. The CDR3 DNA follows: TGCAGCGTTGTTTGGGTCGGGACCCCCTGGGGGAACGTCCTGACTTTC.